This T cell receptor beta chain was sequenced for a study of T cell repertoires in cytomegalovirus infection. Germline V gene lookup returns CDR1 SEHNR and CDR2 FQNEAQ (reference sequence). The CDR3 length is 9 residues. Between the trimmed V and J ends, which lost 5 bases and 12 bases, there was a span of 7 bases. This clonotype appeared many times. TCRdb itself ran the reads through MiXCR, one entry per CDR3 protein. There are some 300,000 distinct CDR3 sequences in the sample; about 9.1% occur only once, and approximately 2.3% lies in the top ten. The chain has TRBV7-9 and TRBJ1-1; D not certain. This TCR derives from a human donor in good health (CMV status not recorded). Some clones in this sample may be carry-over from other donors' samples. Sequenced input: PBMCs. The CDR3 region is CASSPGSFF. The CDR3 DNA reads TGTGCCAGCAGCCCGGGTTCTTTCTTT.